This T cell receptor (beta chain) was identified in a study of blood T cells in healthy people across ages. Trimming cost V 7 bases and J 8 bases; bases outside gene matches: 10. Looked up from germline, CDR1 is SQVTM and CDR2 is ANQGSEA. The CDR3 totals 13 residues. This clonotype occurred a few times. Primed by a sample-barcoded 5' primer and a J-beta primer mix, a second PCR proceeded for 7 to 11 cycles. Each CDR3 protein is one row after TCRdb ran MiXCR on the 5' RACE reads. The sample holds about 800,000 distinct CDR3 sequences; 25% are singletons and the top ten take more than 3%. The same sample was also studied in work on T cells of mothers and their children.

V is TRBV29-1 and J is TRBJ1-4, with 7 bases that match TRBD1. This TCR was recovered from a boy younger than 18 in good health. Input material: blood. The CDR3 DNA reads TGCAGCGGTGGGACAGTCCCAGGAGAAAAACTGTTTTTT. It is translated as CSGGTVPGEKLFF.